The present entry profiles one TCR beta chain with its context. As it was prepared, the TCRbeta library received unique molecular identifiers. Via MiXCR, TCRdb re-called the PCR reads, giving one row per CDR3 protein. The sample has roughly 280,000 distinct CDR3 sequences, about 9.9% seen once; the top ten hold about a quarter. Germline V gene sequence: CDR1 SGHTS, CDR2 YDEGEE. The CDR3 extends over 15 amino acids. V lost 0 bases and J 4 bases, leaving 10 bases between the germline ends. These data belong to a study of T-cell reconstitution after alpha-beta-depleted transplantation in children. This rearrangement joins TRBV5-8 to TRBJ1-4; a weak D match, TRBD1 (5 bases). The specimen was peripheral blood, collected 180 days after TCRalphabeta/CD19-depleted stem cell transplant. The receptor comes from a male patient aged 2 to 9 who had a stem cell transplant for chronic granulomatous disease, so the T cells may come from the graft donor. CDR3 sequence: CASSLVPRDNEKLFF. Written as DNA, the CDR3 is TGTGCCAGCAGCTTGGTACCCAGGGATAATGAAAAACTGTTTTTT.